The 5 T cell receptor beta chains listed next were all sequenced from one sample in a study of chemoradiotherapy in HPV16-positive cancers. Clones were sequenced by immunoSEQ multiplex PCR, and TCRdb holds only the in-frame ones, with some missing. The sample has fewer than 30,000 clones; roughly 95% are singletons. This specimen was taken from a patient who underwent chemoradiotherapy. These receptors came from a human donor with HPV-associated anogenital cancer.

The V and J genes are TRBV15 and TRBJ2-7, with D tentatively TRBD1 (7 bases). The CDR3 totals 14 residues. V lost 0 bases and J 3 bases, leaving 9 bases between the germline ends. Germline assignment: CDR1 LNHNV and CDR2 YYDKDF (reference sequence). The CDR3 sequence is CATSRDQGGYEQYF. The CDR3, as DNA: TGTGCCACCAGCAGAGATCAGGGGGGCTACGAGCAGTACTTC.

The chain uses TRBV18 and TRBJ2-3, with 10 bases aligning to TRBD2. The CDR3 runs to 15 residues. The ends lost 0 bases at V and 5 bases at J; junction bases unmatched: 2. CDR1 and CDR2 (germline): KGHSH, LQKENI. Here the CDR3 DNA reads TGTGCCAGCTCACCACCCAGCGGGAGGGAAGATACGCAGTATTTT. Residues: CASSPPSGREDTQYF. The complete variable domain, with remaining parts taken from reference TRBV18 and TRBJ2-3, reads NAGVMQNPRHLVRRRGQEARLRCSPMKGHSHVYWYRQLPEEGLKFMVYLQKENIIDESGMPKERFSAEFPKEGPSILRIQQVVRGDSAAYFCASSPPSGREDTQYFGPGTRLTVL.

V is TRBV5-1 and J is TRBJ2-1; the match to TRBD2 covers 12 bases. This CDR3 contains 15 residues. With V trimmed by 0 bases and J by 7 bases, 2 bases remained unmatched. Looked up from germline, CDR1 is SGHRS and CDR2 is YFSETQ. The CDR3 DNA follows: TGCGCCAGCAGCTTGGCCGGACTAGCGGGAAATGAGCAGTTCTTC. Protein sequence: CASSLAGLAGNEQFF.

This chain uses TRBV7-9 with TRBJ1-5, with D maybe TRBD1 (6 bases). Germline-derived CDR1 and CDR2 are SEHNR and FQNEAQ (reference sequence). V lost 3 bases and J 3 bases, leaving 9 bases between the germline ends. The CDR3 sequence is 14 residues long. The CDR3 region is CASSLDSINQPQHF. The CDR3, as DNA: TGTGCCAGCAGCTTGGACAGCATCAATCAGCCCCAGCATTTT.

V gene TRBV7-9 combines with J gene TRBJ1-2; 8 bases align to TRBD1. CDR3 length equals 15 residues. V gave up 4 bases and J gave up 7 bases; unmatched junction bases: 11. Germline V gives CDR1 SEHNR, CDR2 FQNEAQ (reference sequence). The CDR3 DNA is TGTGCCAGCAGCTCAGGACAGGGAGTCACGCGTGGCTACACCTTC. This codes for CASSSGQGVTRGYTF.